A single sample gave rise to the 14 T cell receptor beta chains below, sequenced in a study of Ad26.COV2.S vaccination and SARS-CoV-2 variants (dated by TCRdb to the early 2020s). Preparation of the library involved the immunoSEQ multiplex PCR assay. The source is immuneACCESS, and TCRdb retained only in-frame sequences with V and J called. Part of the clones is not carried over; for the studies checked, unresolved V genes explain less than half of this, and the remainder is unexplained. Counted in this sample were around 400,000 clones; about 91% of them appeared once. Around 2% of the sample belongs to the ten largest clones. What the treatment or condition label conveys for this sample: over 15 received Ad26.COV2.S at low or high dose, single or two shots; several received placebo; per-sample allocation not given. For vaccine and placebo recipients, the sequenced repertoires came from samples collected on day 63 after the first injection.

This sample comprised peripheral blood, obtained in a trial of Ad26.COV2.S vaccine versus placebo. The receptor source for this set is a person aged 18-65 years who received the Ad26.COV2.S COVID-19 vaccine or a placebo.

The chain has TRBV7-9 and TRBJ1-2; no reliable D call. This CDR3 region has 17 residues. V dropped 5 bases and J dropped 7 bases, with 26 bases sitting between them. CDR1 and CDR2 (germline): SEHNR, FQNEAQ (reference sequence). The DNA of the CDR3 is TGTGCCAGCAGCCAAGATAGCAACACGGGAGGAATATCTGGCTACACCTTC. As protein: CASSQDSNTGGISGYTF.

CDR3 amino acids: CASSTGLAEGLVYEQYF. In DNA, the CDR3 is TGTGCCAGCAGCACCGGACTAGCGGAGGGACTTGTCTACGAGCAGTACTTC. The chain carries TRBV7-9 and TRBJ2-7, with TRBD2 matching 10 bases. The CDR3 is made up of 17 amino acids. Looked up from germline, CDR1 is SEHNR and CDR2 is FQNEAQ (reference sequence). V was clipped by 5 bases and J by 3 bases; unmatched bases: 13.

Here the CDR3 reads CAISEKGPAYEQFF. In DNA, the CDR3 is TGTGCCATCAGTGAGAAAGGGCCCGCCTATGAGCAGTTCTTC. The chain combines TRBV10-3 with TRBJ2-1, with D unclear. The V gene lost 2 bases and the J gene lost 8 bases, with 13 bases spanning the gap. The CDR3 consists of 14 residues. Germline assignment: CDR1 ENHRY and CDR2 SYGVKD.

The chain employs TRBV7-9 and TRBJ1-1; D is unclear. The germline V gene has CDR1 SEHNR and CDR2 FQNEAQ (reference sequence). The CDR3 contains 14 residues. The V end lost 2 bases, the J end lost 1 base, and 8 bases lay between the germline ends. This CDR3 is CASSLNSANTEAFF. The DNA of the CDR3 is TGTGCCAGCAGCTTAAACTCAGCGAACACTGAAGCTTTCTTT.

The chain has TRBV28 and TRBJ1-2; D perhaps matches TRBD1 (6 bases). Germline lookup yields CDR1 MDHEN and CDR2 SYDVKM. This CDR3 spans 15 amino acids. V shed 2 bases and J shed 7 bases, with 17 bases lying between them. CDR3 sequence: CASSLHVTKGGGYTF. Written as DNA, the CDR3 is TGTGCCAGCAGTTTACACGTGACAAAGGGGGGTGGCTACACCTTC.

The V gene is TRBV3-1 (or the pseudogene TRBV3-2), the J gene TRBJ1-5; D is ambiguous. The V gene lost 4 bases and the J gene lost 7 bases, with 11 bases spanning the gap. The CDR3 is 13 amino acids. Germline loops: CDR1 LGHDT, CDR2 YNNKEL (reference sequence). The CDR3 here is CASSLLEGQPQHF. The CDR3 DNA reads as TGTGCCAGCAGCCTGCTCGAGGGCCAGCCCCAGCATTTT.

The rearrangement links TRBV24-1 to TRBJ1-5; D is unresolved. V was pared by 6 bases and J by 2 bases, with 7 bases between. Germline V gene lookup returns CDR1 KGHDR and CDR2 SFDVKD. CDR3 size: 13 residues. The CDR3: CATSHSRNQPQHF. The CDR3 region has the DNA TGTGCCACCAGTCACAGCCGCAATCAGCCCCAGCATTTT.

This clone was found a few times. This rearrangement joins TRBV19 to TRBJ2-7; D may be TRBD1 (5 bases). Germline V CDR1 and CDR2: LNHDA, SQIVND (reference sequence). The CDR3 contains 12 residues. V was pared by 3 bases and J by 8 bases, with 11 bases between. The chain's CDR3 is CASSISLGQQYF. The CDR3 nucleotides read TGTGCCAGTAGTATTAGTTTGGGGCAGCAGTACTTC.

The genes are TRBV18 and TRBJ2-2, with D hard to call. The ends were cut back, 6 bases at V and 0 bases at J, with 11 bases in the middle. The CDR3 loop spans 15 amino acids. The V gene's germline CDR1 is KGHSH and CDR2 LQKENI. Here the CDR3 reads CASSSQVSNTGELFF. The CDR3 nucleotides read TGTGCCAGCTCCTCCCAGGTTTCGAACACCGGGGAGCTGTTTTTT.

The CDR3 DNA follows: TGTGCCAGCAGCGCTCAGGGGGGACTAGCGGGAGACACCGGGGAGCTGTTTTTT. It translates to CASSAQGGLAGDTGELFF. The genes are TRBV9 and TRBJ2-2, with 14 bases matching TRBD2. CDR1 and CDR2 from the germline V gene are SGDLS and YYNGEE. V dropped 3 bases and J dropped 3; count of bases not matched to a gene: 7. The CDR3 length is 18 residues.

V and J are TRBV6-5 and TRBJ2-5; 12 nucleotides line up with TRBD2. Per the germline V gene, CDR1 is MNHEY and CDR2 is SVGAGI. CDR3 length equals 15 residues. Trimming removed 6 bases from V and 5 bases from J; junction bases left unmatched: 7. The CDR3 DNA is TGTGCCAGCAGGGAGGAAGGACTAGCGGGGGAGACCCAGTACTTC. As protein: CASREEGLAGETQYF.

This chain uses TRBV6-2 or TRBV6-3 with TRBJ2-1, with 13 nucleotides matching TRBD2. The CDR3 spans 16 residues. Losses at the gene ends were 0 bases for V and 10 bases for J; bases not matched to a gene: 6. Germline V lookup: CDR1 MNHEY, CDR2 SVGEGT. The CDR3 region is CASSYSGLAGTREQFF. CDR3 nucleotide sequence: TGTGCCAGCAGTTACTCGGGACTAGCGGGGACAAGAGAGCAGTTCTTC.

The chain carries TRBV2 and TRBJ2-5, with 12 bases identical to TRBD2. In germline, CDR1 is SNHLY, CDR2 FYNNEI. V trimming: 6 bases; J trimming: 4 bases; junction bases outside the gene matches: 6. This CDR3 is 15 amino acids long. The CDR3 DNA sequence: TGTGCCAGCAGCCCCGGGACTAGCGGGCCAGAGACCCAGTACTTC. Its translation is CASSPGTSGPETQYF. Together with reference TRBV2 and TRBJ2-5, the CDR3 gives the full variable domain: EPEVTQTPSHQVTQMGQEVILRCVPISNHLYFYWYRQILGQKVEFLVSFYNNEISEKSEIFDDQFSVERPDGSNFTLKIRSTKLEDSAMYFCASSPGTSGPETQYFGPGTRLLVL.

The chain combines TRBV19 with TRBJ1-3; no firm D call. With 5 bases removed from V and 0 bases from J, the gap between germline ends came to 2 bases. From germline, CDR1 is LNHDA and CDR2 SQIVND (reference sequence). CDR3 length equals 12 residues. CDR3 loop: CASSYSGNTIYF. The CDR3 region has the DNA TGTGCCAGTAGTTACTCTGGAAACACCATATATTTT.